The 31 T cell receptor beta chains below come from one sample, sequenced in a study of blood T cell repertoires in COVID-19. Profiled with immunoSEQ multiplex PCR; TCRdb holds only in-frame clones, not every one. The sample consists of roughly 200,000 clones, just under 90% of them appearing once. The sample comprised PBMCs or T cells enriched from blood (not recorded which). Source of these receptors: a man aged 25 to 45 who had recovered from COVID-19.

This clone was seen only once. CDR3 protein: CASRLDRGYNSPLHF. DNA for the CDR3: TGTGCCAGCAGATTGGACAGGGGATATAATTCACCCCTCCACTTT. The chain recombines TRBV2 with TRBJ1-6; 9 bases fit TRBD1. V was pared by 6 bases and J by 4 bases, with 4 bases of the junction left unmatched. This CDR3 spans 15 amino acids. Germline CDR1 reads SNHLY; CDR2 reads FYNNEI.

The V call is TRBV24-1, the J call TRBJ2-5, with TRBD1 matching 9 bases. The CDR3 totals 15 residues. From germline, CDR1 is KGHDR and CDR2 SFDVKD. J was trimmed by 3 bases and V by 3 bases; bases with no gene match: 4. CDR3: CATSDPTGGKETQYF. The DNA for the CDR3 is TGTGCCACCAGTGATCCGACAGGGGGGAAAGAGACCCAGTACTTC.

The chain's CDR3 is CASSQDGGRYEQYF. The CDR3 DNA follows: TGCGCCAGCAGCCAAGATGGGGGGAGATACGAGCAGTACTTC. The V gene is TRBV4-3, the J gene TRBJ2-7, with D possibly matching TRBD2 (6 bases). The CDR3 sequence is 14 residues long. Per germline, CDR1 LGHNA and CDR2 YSLEER. The ends were cut back, 0 bases at V and 4 bases at J, with 10 bases in the middle.

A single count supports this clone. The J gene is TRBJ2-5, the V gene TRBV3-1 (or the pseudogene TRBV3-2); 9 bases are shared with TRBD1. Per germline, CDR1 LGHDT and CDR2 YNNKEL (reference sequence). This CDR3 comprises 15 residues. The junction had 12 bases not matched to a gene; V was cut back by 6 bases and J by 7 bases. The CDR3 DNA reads TGTGCCAGCAGTTGGTCGGGACAGGGTTGGGGGACCCAGTACTTC. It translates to CASSWSGQGWGTQYF.

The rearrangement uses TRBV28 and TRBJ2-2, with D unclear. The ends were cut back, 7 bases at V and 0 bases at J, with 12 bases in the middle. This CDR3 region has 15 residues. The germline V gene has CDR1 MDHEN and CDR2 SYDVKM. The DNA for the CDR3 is TGTGCCAGCACCCGGTCAACCACGAACACCGGGGAGCTGTTTTTT. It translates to CASTRSTTNTGELFF.

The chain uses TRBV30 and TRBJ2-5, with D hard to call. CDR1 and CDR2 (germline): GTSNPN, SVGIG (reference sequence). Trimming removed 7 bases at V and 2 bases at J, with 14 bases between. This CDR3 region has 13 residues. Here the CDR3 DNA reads TGTGCCTCCCCCGGTCTTCTTCAAGAGACCCAGTACTTC. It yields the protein CASPGLLQETQYF.

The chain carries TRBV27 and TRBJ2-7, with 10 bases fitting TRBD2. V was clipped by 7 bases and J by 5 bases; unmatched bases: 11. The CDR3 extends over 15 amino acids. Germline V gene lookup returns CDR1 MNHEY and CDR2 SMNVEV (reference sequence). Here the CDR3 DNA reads TGTGCCAGCACCTCTCCGACTAGCGGGTTGAACGAGCAGTACTTC. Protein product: CASTSPTSGLNEQYF.

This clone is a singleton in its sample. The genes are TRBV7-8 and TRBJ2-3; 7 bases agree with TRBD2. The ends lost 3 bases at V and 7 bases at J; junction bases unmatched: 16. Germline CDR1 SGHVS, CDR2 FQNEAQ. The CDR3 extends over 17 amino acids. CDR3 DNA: TGTGCCAGCAGCTTGGGTGAGGGAGCTGGGACTACCTATACGCAGTATTTT. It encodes CASSLGEGAGTTYTQYF.

As DNA, the CDR3 is TGTGCCTGGAGTGTCTCCGGAAACACCATATATTTT. This encodes CAWSVSGNTIYF. J is TRBJ1-3 and V is TRBV30; D uncertain. CDR1 and CDR2 (germline): GTSNPN, SVGIG (reference sequence). This CDR3 has 12 amino acids. The ends were cut back, 0 bases at V and 4 bases at J, with 4 bases in the middle.

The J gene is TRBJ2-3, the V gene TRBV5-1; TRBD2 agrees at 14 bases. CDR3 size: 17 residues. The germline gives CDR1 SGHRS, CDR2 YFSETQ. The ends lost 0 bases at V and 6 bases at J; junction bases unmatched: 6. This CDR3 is CASSLGGTSGSFDTQYF. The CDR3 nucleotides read TGCGCCAGCAGCTTGGGCGGGACTAGCGGGAGCTTCGATACGCAGTATTTT.

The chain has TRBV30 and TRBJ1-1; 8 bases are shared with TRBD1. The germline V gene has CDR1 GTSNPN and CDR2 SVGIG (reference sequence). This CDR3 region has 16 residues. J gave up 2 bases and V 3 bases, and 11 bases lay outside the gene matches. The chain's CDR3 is CAWRVSLGQDNTEAFF. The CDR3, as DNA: TGTGCCTGGAGAGTTAGCCTGGGACAGGACAACACTGAAGCTTTCTTT.

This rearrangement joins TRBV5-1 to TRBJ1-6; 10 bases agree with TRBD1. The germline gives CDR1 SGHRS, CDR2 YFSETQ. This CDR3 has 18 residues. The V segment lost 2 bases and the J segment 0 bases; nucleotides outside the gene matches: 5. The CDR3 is CASSFTGQGSSYNSPLHF. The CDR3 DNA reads TGCGCCAGCAGCTTTACGGGACAGGGGAGCTCCTATAATTCACCCCTCCACTTT.

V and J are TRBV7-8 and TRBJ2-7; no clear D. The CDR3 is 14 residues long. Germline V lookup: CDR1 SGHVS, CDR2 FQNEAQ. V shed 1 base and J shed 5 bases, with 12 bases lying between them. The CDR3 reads CASSLGNPADEQYF. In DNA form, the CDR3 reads TGTGCCAGCAGCTTAGGCAACCCCGCGGACGAGCAGTACTTC.

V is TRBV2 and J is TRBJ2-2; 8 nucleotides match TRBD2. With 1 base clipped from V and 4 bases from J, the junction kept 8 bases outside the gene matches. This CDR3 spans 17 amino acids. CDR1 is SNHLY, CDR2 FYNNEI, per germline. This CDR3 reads CASSEDLGGAGTGELFF. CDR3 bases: TGTGCCAGCAGTGAAGATCTCGGGGGGGCGGGCACCGGGGAGCTGTTTTTT.

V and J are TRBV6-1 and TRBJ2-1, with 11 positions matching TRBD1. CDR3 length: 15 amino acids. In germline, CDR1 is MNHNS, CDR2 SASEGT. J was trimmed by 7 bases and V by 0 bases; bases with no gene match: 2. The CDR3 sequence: CASSEAGTGGNEQFF. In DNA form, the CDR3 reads TGTGCCAGCAGTGAAGCCGGGACAGGGGGAAATGAGCAGTTCTTC.

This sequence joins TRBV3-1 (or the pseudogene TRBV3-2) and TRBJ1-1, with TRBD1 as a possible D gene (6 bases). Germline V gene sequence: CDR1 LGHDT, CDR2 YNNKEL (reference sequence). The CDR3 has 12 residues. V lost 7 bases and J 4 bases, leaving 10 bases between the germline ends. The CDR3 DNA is TGTGCCAGCACCACAGGGTTCACTGAAGCTTTCTTT. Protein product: CASTTGFTEAFF.

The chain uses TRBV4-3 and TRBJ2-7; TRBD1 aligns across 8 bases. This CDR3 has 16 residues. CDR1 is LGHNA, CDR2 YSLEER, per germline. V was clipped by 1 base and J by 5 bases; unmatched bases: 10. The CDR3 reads CASSQGAQGAQNEQYF. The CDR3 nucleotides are TGCGCCAGCAGCCAAGGTGCCCAGGGGGCCCAAAACGAGCAGTACTTC.

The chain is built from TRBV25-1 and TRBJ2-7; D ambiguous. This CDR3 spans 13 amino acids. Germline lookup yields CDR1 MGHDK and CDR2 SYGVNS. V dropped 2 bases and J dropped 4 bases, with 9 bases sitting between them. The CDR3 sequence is CASSETTAYEQYF. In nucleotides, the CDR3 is TGTGCCAGCAGTGAAACAACAGCTTACGAGCAGTACTTC.

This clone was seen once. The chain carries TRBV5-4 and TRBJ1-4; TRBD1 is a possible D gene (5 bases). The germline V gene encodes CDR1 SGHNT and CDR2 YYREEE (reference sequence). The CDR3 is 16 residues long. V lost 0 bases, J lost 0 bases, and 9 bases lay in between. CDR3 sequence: CASSLGPGSTNEKLFF. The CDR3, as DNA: TGTGCCAGCAGCTTGGGACCAGGGTCAACTAATGAAAAACTGTTTTTT.

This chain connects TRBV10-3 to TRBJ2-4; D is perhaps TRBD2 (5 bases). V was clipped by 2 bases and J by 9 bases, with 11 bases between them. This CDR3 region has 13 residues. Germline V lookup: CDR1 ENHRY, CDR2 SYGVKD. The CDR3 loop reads CAISETSMGIQYF. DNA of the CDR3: TGTGCCATCAGTGAGACTAGTATGGGCATTCAGTACTTC.

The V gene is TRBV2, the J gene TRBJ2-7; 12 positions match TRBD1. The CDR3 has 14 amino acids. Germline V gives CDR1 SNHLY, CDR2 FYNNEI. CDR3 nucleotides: TGTGCACCGGGTGGGACAGGGGGCTTGCACGAGCAGTACTTC. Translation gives CAPGGTGGLHEQYF.

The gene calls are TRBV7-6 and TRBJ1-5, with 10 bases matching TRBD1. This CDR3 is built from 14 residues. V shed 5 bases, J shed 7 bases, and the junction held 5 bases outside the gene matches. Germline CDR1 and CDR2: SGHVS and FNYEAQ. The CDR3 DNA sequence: TGTGCCAGCAGCCCCGACAGGGGGCGACAGCCCCAGCATTTT. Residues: CASSPDRGRQPQHF.

CDR3 amino acids: CASRPIRTGFNQPQHF. CDR3 sequence (DNA): TGTGCCAGCAGACCGATCCGGACAGGGTTCAATCAGCCCCAGCATTTT. The chain couples TRBV28 to TRBJ1-5, with 8 nucleotides matching TRBD1. The V gene's germline CDR1 is MDHEN and CDR2 SYDVKM. V shed 6 bases, J shed 3 bases, and the junction held 10 bases outside the gene matches. CDR3 length: 16 amino acids.

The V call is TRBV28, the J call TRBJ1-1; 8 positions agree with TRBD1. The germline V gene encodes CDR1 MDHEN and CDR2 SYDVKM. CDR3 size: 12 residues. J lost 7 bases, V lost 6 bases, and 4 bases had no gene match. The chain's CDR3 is CASSQDRGEAFF. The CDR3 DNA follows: TGTGCCAGCAGCCAAGACAGGGGTGAAGCTTTCTTT.

The CDR3 region is CASSLSTGGVSTEAFF. The CDR3 DNA sequence: TGTGCCAGCAGTTTATCGACAGGGGGCGTATCCACTGAAGCTTTCTTT. This chain links TRBV27 with TRBJ1-1, with TRBD1 identical over 10 bases. CDR1 is MNHEY and CDR2 is SMNVEV in the germline V gene (reference sequence). With V trimmed by 0 bases and J by 4 bases, 5 bases remained unmatched. This CDR3 spans 16 amino acids.

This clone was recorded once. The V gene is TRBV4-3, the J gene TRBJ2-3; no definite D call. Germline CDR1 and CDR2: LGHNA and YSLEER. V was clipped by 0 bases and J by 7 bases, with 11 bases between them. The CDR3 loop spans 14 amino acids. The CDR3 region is CASSQDSTLNTQYF. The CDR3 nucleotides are TGCGCCAGCAGCCAAGATAGCACCCTAAATACGCAGTATTTT.

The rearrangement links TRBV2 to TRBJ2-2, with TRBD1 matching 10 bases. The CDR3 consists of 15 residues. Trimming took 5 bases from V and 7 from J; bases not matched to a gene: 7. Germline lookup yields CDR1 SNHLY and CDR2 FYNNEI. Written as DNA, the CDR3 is TGTGCCAGCAGTCTTTCGGACAGGGGGATCGGGGAGCTGTTTTTT. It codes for CASSLSDRGIGELFF. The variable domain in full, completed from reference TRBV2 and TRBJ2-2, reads EPEVTQTPSHQVTQMGQEVILRCVPISNHLYFYWYRQILGQKVEFLVSFYNNEISEKSEIFDDQFSVERPDGSNFTLKIRSTKLEDSAMYFCASSLSDRGIGELFFGEGSRLTVL.

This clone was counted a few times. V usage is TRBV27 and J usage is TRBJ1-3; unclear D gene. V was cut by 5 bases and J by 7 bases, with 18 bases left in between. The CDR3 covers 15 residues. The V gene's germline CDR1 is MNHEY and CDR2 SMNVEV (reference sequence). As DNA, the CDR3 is TGTGCCAGCAGTAGCTACCGGAGCGGTGATAACACCATATATTTT. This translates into CASSSYRSGDNTIYF.

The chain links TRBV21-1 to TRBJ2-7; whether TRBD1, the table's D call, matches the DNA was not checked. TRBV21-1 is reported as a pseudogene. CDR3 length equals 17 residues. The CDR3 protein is CASSKNQVKTGEYEQYF. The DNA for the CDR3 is TGTGCCAGCAGCAAAAACCAGGTTAAGACAGGGGAATACGAGCAGTACTTC.

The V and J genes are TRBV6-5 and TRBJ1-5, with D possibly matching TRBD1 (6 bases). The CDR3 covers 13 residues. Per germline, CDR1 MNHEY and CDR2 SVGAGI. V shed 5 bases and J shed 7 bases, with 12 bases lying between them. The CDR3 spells CASSTGIGQPQHF. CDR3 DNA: TGTGCCAGCAGTACAGGGATTGGGCAGCCCCAGCATTTT.

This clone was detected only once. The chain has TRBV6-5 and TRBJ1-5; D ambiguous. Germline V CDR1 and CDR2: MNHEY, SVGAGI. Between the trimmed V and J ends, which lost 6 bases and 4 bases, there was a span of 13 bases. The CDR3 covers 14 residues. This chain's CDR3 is CASRPDSLNQPQHF. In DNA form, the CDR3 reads TGTGCCAGCAGGCCGGACTCCCTAAATCAGCCCCAGCATTTT.